The sequence of this T cell receptor beta chain was determined in a study of blood T cell repertoires in COVID-19. Enrollees, about 18 to 89 years old, lived in 24 US areas. This clone was counted once. Authors' analysis steps: Reference gene primer amplification yielded estimated nucleated cell counts. The data were produced by immunoSEQ multiplex PCR, yet TCRdb's version contains in-frame clones alone and is incomplete. For V, J and clone size, that table is used; D and trimming come from the DNA. The table includes about 260,000 clones, approximately 85% detected once. This CDR3 contains 15 residues. Germline V CDR1 and CDR2: SEHNR, FQNEAQ (reference sequence). Trimming took off 1 base at V and 4 bases at J, with 8 bases between the two ends.

The TCR originated in a woman aged 45-65 years who had recovered from COVID-19. The gene calls are TRBV7-9 and TRBJ2-6; D is undetermined. Sequencing was done on a sample of PBMCs or T cells enriched from blood (not recorded which). Here the CDR3 reads CASSLVIAGANVLTF. For the CDR3, the DNA is TGTGCCAGCAGCTTAGTGATAGCAGGGGCCAACGTCCTGACTTTC.